One sample yielded the 30 T cell receptor beta chains listed below, sequenced in a study of blood T cell repertoires in COVID-19. Profiled with immunoSEQ multiplex PCR; TCRdb holds only in-frame clones, not every one. The sample consists of some 81,000 clones, around 90% of them appearing once. The sample taken for sequencing was peripheral blood. All receptors come from a woman aged 50 to 60 in a cohort sampled during active COVID-19.

This chain connects TRBV2 to TRBJ2-2; the D gene is possibly TRBD1 (6 bases). The CDR3 has 14 residues. Germline CDR1 is SNHLY and CDR2 is FYNNEI. The germline V and J ends were trimmed by 10 bases and 4 bases, with 16 bases remaining between them. The CDR3, as DNA: TGTGCCACTTTAGCAGGGGTAGGCACCGGGGAGCTGTTTTTT. It encodes CATLAGVGTGELFF.

The chain recombines TRBV4-2 with TRBJ2-7; the D gene is possibly TRBD2 (6 bases). Germline CDR1 reads LGHNA; CDR2 reads YNFKEQ. The germline V and J ends were trimmed by 1 base and 1 base, with 11 bases remaining between them. The CDR3 totals 15 residues. The CDR3 here is CASSQGAGLSYEQYF. CDR3 in DNA: TGTGCCAGCAGCCAAGGGGCAGGACTATCCTACGAGCAGTACTTC.

For this clone: Other DNA sequences in the sample encode the same CDR3. J is TRBJ2-1 and V is TRBV5-1; 8 nucleotides align to TRBD2. From germline, CDR1 is SGHRS and CDR2 YFSETQ. Germline trimming cut 4 bases from V and 1 base from J; bases unmatched to any gene: 1. This CDR3 is built from 14 residues. The CDR3 protein is CASSPGGSYNEQFF. CDR3 coding DNA: TGCGCCAGCAGCCCGGGAGGGTCCTACAATGAGCAGTTCTTC.

This clone is a singleton in its sample. This chain links TRBV18 with TRBJ2-7; weak D call: TRBD2 (5 bases). Trimming removed 1 base from V and 3 bases from J, with 13 bases in between. From germline, CDR1 is KGHSH and CDR2 LQKENI. CDR3 size: 15 residues. The CDR3 protein is CASSPQGDRGYEQYF. For the CDR3, the DNA is TGTGCCAGCTCACCACAGGGAGACCGAGGCTACGAGCAGTACTTC.

The CDR3 DNA follows: TGTGCCAGCTCACCACTCTATAGCGGCCTCACAGATACGCAGTATTTT. Encoded protein: CASSPLYSGLTDTQYF. This sequence joins TRBV18 and TRBJ2-3; D is perhaps TRBD2 (6 bases). Germline CDR1 and CDR2: KGHSH and LQKENI. The V and J ends lost 1 base and 2 bases respectively, with 13 bases between them. The CDR3 is 16 residues long.

The J gene is TRBJ2-6, the V gene TRBV21-1; TRBD2, the D gene given by the table, was not confirmed from the DNA. TRBV21-1 is labeled a pseudogene. The CDR3 is made up of 20 amino acids. CDR3 DNA sequence: TGTGCCAGCAGCAAAGAAAGGGCCTTGTGGGGGAGGATAGGGGCCAACGTCCTGACTTTC. It codes for CASSKERALWGRIGANVLTF.

In its sample, this clone was seen a few times. V is TRBV28 and J is TRBJ1-5, with 9 bases that match TRBD1. The germline V gene encodes CDR1 MDHEN and CDR2 SYDVKM. V was clipped by 3 bases and J by 7 bases; unmatched bases: 7. CDR3 length equals 15 residues. CDR3 DNA sequence: TGTGCCAGCAGTTTTAAGGGACAGGGTCGCCAGCCCCAGCATTTT. Protein sequence: CASSFKGQGRQPQHF.

V and J are TRBV7-2 and TRBJ1-5, with D possibly TRBD1 on 6 matching bases. The V end was cut by 10 bases, the J end by 4 bases, with 26 bases between. This CDR3 contains 17 residues. The V gene's germline CDR1 is SGHTA and CDR2 FQGNSA. The CDR3 bases are TGTGCCATCGGGGCCTACCGGGACACCCTCGGAAATCAGCCCCAGCATTTT. Its protein product is CAIGAYRDTLGNQPQHF.

Only one count was recorded for this clone. The rearrangement uses TRBV30 and TRBJ2-3; TRBD1 agrees at 10 bases. Looked up from germline, CDR1 is GTSNPN and CDR2 is SVGIG (reference sequence). The trim removed 5 bases at V and 4 bases at J, leaving 3 bases unmatched. The CDR3 length is 13 residues. Here the CDR3 reads CAWVTGGADTQYF. DNA of the CDR3: TGTGCCTGGGTGACAGGGGGCGCAGATACGCAGTATTTT.

This clone has only a few counts. In DNA, the CDR3 is TGTGCCATCTGGTCAGGGCTTATTCACACTGAAGCTTTCTTT. This translates into CAIWSGLIHTEAFF. The gene calls are TRBV10-3 and TRBJ1-1, with D tentatively TRBD1 (5 bases). CDR1 is ENHRY and CDR2 is SYGVKD in the germline V gene. The CDR3 extends over 14 amino acids. V dropped 8 bases and J dropped 3 bases, with 16 bases sitting between them.

The sample holds a few counts of this clone. This chain connects TRBV19 to TRBJ1-2; no definite D call. Deletions cut 2 bases from V and 9 bases from J, with 10 bases between. This CDR3 contains 12 residues. The V gene's germline CDR1 is LNHDA and CDR2 SQIVND (reference sequence). The CDR3 DNA reads as TGTGCCAGTAGTATACTACCGGGGAGCTACACCTTC. As protein: CASSILPGSYTF. The entire variable domain, with the rest obtained from reference TRBV19 and TRBJ1-2, is as follows: DGGITQSPKYLFRKEGQNVTLSCEQNLNHDAMYWYRQDPGQGLRLIYYSQIVNDFQKGDIAEGYSVSREKKESFPLTVTSAQKNPTAFYLCASSILPGSYTFGSGTRLTVV.

The rearrangement links TRBV18 to TRBJ1-5; D not certain. The germline V gene has CDR1 KGHSH and CDR2 LQKENI. The CDR3 is 14 residues long. V lost 5 bases and J lost 4, with 12 bases in between. The CDR3 sequence: CASSEDGRNQPQHF. CDR3 sequence (DNA): TGTGCCAGCTCAGAGGACGGGAGGAATCAGCCCCAGCATTTT. The full variable domain, in which reference TRBV18 and TRBJ1-5 provide the parts outside the CDR3, is NAGVMQNPRHLVRRRGQEARLRCSPMKGHSHVYWYRQLPEEGLKFMVYLQKENIIDESGMPKERFSAEFPKEGPSILRIQQVVRGDSAAYFCASSEDGRNQPQHFGDGTRLSIL.

The V gene is TRBV24-1, the J gene TRBJ2-3; D is perhaps TRBD2 (6 bases). The CDR3 contains 16 residues. Germline values: CDR1 KGHDR, CDR2 SFDVKD. The V end was cut by 0 bases, the J end by 5 bases, with 14 bases between. The CDR3, as DNA: TGTGCCACCAGTGATTTGACCTTCGGAGGGATAGATACGCAGTATTTT. Its protein product is CATSDLTFGGIDTQYF.

The genes are TRBV28 and TRBJ1-5, with D perhaps TRBD1 (5 bases). Per the germline V gene, CDR1 is MDHEN and CDR2 is SYDVKM. V dropped 4 bases and J dropped 5 bases, with 18 bases sitting between them. The CDR3 covers 16 residues. The CDR3 bases are TGTGCCAGCAGTTACATACTTTCGGGGGGGGATCAGCCCCAGCATTTT. Protein product: CASSYILSGGDQPQHF.

J is TRBJ1-6 and V is TRBV19, with 8 positions matching TRBD1. Unmatched junction bases numbered 8, after V lost 4 bases and J lost 0 bases. The CDR3 is made up of 18 amino acids. Germline V gives CDR1 LNHDA, CDR2 SQIVND (reference sequence). CDR3 in amino acids: CASSNRRTGSSYNSPLHF. In nucleotides, the CDR3 is TGTGCCAGTAGTAACCGGCGGACAGGGAGCTCCTATAATTCACCCCTCCACTTT.

This chain links TRBV28 with TRBJ1-1, with 9 positions matching TRBD1. The germline V gene has CDR1 MDHEN and CDR2 SYDVKM. With 8 bases clipped from V and 4 bases from J, the junction kept 14 bases outside the gene matches. The CDR3 is 16 residues long. CDR3 in DNA: TGTGCCAGCCAGACAGGGGGGACCGGGAGGGCCACTGAAGCTTTCTTT. Its translation: CASQTGGTGRATEAFF.

The chain employs TRBV11-2 and TRBJ2-3, with TRBD1 matching 7 bases. After removal of 2 bases from V and 7 bases from J, the junction contained 15 bases not matched to a gene. The CDR3 length is 17 residues. Germline-derived CDR1 and CDR2 are SGHAT and FQNNGV. The chain's CDR3 is CASSLQINTGERNTQYF. The CDR3 nucleotides are TGTGCCAGCAGCTTACAGATAAACACAGGGGAACGGAATACGCAGTATTTT.

This sequence joins TRBV19 and TRBJ1-2; D is undetermined. With 7 bases removed from V and 3 bases from J, the gap between germline ends came to 21 bases. Germline CDR1 is LNHDA and CDR2 is SQIVND (reference sequence). This CDR3 comprises 16 residues. As DNA, the CDR3 is TGTGCCAGTACCCCCGGGAGCGCTGGCGGAGACTATGGCTACACCTTC. Translated, it gives CASTPGSAGGDYGYTF. The entire variable domain, with the rest obtained from reference TRBV19 and TRBJ1-2, is as follows: DGGITQSPKYLFRKEGQNVTLSCEQNLNHDAMYWYRQDPGQGLRLIYYSQIVNDFQKGDIAEGYSVSREKKESFPLTVTSAQKNPTAFYLCASTPGSAGGDYGYTFGSGTRLTVV.

This clone was observed a handful of times. The chain recombines TRBV28 with TRBJ1-1; D gene uncertain. The germline CDR1 and CDR2 sequences are MDHEN and SYDVKM. The germline V and J ends were trimmed by 6 bases and 1 base, with 15 bases remaining between them. This CDR3 is built from 15 residues. The CDR3 sequence: CASSLGGSGNTEAFF. In nucleotides, the CDR3 is TGTGCCAGCAGCCTGGGAGGATCGGGGAACACTGAAGCTTTCTTT.

The rearrangement links TRBV18 to TRBJ2-1; D is unresolved. This CDR3 region has 14 residues. V shed 5 bases and J shed 0 bases, with 8 bases lying between them. Germline lookup yields CDR1 KGHSH and CDR2 LQKENI. The CDR3 DNA is TGTGCCAGCTCAGGCCAATCCTCCTACAATGAGCAGTTCTTC. Protein: CASSGQSSYNEQFF.

The rearrangement uses TRBV14 and TRBJ2-1, with D possibly matching TRBD2 (5 bases). V lost 4 bases to trimming and J lost 3 bases, with 10 bases between them. CDR1 is SGHDN, CDR2 FVKESK, per germline. The CDR3 contains 14 residues. CDR3 bases: TGTGCCAGCAGCCCCCGGACTGACTACAATGAGCAGTTCTTC. This encodes CASSPRTDYNEQFF.

The CDR3 DNA sequence: TGTGCCAGCAGTTTAGTCCTTAATGAAAAACTGTTTTTT. Protein product: CASSLVLNEKLFF. The chain couples TRBV12-3 or TRBV12-4 to TRBJ1-4, with no clear D. This CDR3 is 13 amino acids long. Trimming pared 1 base from V and 4 bases from J, leaving 4 bases between.

The chain has TRBV28 and TRBJ2-7; 9 bases map to TRBD1. Germline CDR1 is MDHEN and CDR2 is SYDVKM. With V trimmed by 5 bases and J by 3 bases, 5 bases remained unmatched. The length of the CDR3 is 14 residues. The CDR3 DNA reads as TGTGCCAGCAGTCTACAGGGGGCGGGCTACGAGCAGTACTTC. Its protein product is CASSLQGAGYEQYF.

The gene calls are TRBV4-1 and TRBJ2-1; TRBD1 agrees at 8 bases. In germline, CDR1 is MGHRA, CDR2 YSYEKL. This CDR3 spans 17 amino acids. After removal of 4 bases from V and 4 bases from J, the junction contained 12 bases not matched to a gene. The CDR3 is CASSPKDRGESYNEQFF. CDR3 nucleotides: TGCGCCAGCAGCCCGAAAGACAGGGGAGAGAGTTACAATGAGCAGTTCTTC.

V is TRBV11-2 and J is TRBJ1-3, with TRBD1 identical over 8 bases. Germline loops: CDR1 SGHAT, CDR2 FQNNGV. The CDR3 length is 15 residues. With 0 bases clipped from V and 8 bases from J, the junction kept 6 bases outside the gene matches. The CDR3 spells CASSLDGRGLDTIYF. DNA for the CDR3: TGTGCCAGCAGCTTAGACGGCAGGGGGCTAGACACCATATATTTT.

The chain carries TRBV6-2 or TRBV6-3 and TRBJ2-7, with 13 bases fitting TRBD2. In germline, CDR1 is MNHEY, CDR2 SVGEGT. Trimming removed 6 bases from V and 3 bases from J; junction bases left unmatched: 14. The CDR3 length is 18 residues. The CDR3 nucleotides are TGTGCCAGCAGCCCTGGACTAGCGGGAGAGGGGTTGGGCTACGAGCAGTACTTC. Translated, it gives CASSPGLAGEGLGYEQYF.

The chain uses TRBV7-8 and TRBJ2-6; TRBD1 agrees at 7 bases. The junction had 3 bases not matched to a gene; V was cut back by 1 base and J by 3 bases. The CDR3 runs 16 residues. The germline gives CDR1 SGHVS, CDR2 FQNEAQ. CDR3 bases: TGTGCCAGCAGCTTAGGGGGACAGTTTGGGGCCAACGTCCTGACTTTC. It specifies CASSLGGQFGANVLTF.

This chain connects TRBV11-2 to TRBJ1-5; D gene unclear. Trimming shortened V by 1 base and J by 2 bases, and 15 bases separated the two germline ends. Germline V gene data show CDR1 as SGHAT and CDR2 as FQNNGV. The length of the CDR3 is 17 residues. In DNA form, the CDR3 reads TGTGCCAGCAGCTTAGGAATGGTGCAGTCAGGCAATCAGCCCCAGCATTTT. It yields the protein CASSLGMVQSGNQPQHF.

This chain connects TRBV14 to TRBJ2-3; D is unresolved. Germline CDR1 reads SGHDN; CDR2 reads FVKESK. The CDR3 consists of 13 residues. V was cut by 1 base and J by 6 bases, with 8 bases left in between. CDR3 sequence: CASSQVLKDTQYF. In DNA, the CDR3 is TGTGCCAGCAGCCAAGTCCTAAAGGATACGCAGTATTTT. Together with reference TRBV14 and TRBJ2-3, the CDR3 gives the full variable domain: EAGVTQFPSHSVIEKGQTVTLRCDPISGHDNLYWYRRVMGKEIKFLLHFVKESKQDESGMPNNRFLAERTGGTYSTLKVQPAELEDSGVYFCASSQVLKDTQYFGPGTRLTVL.

This chain joins TRBV7-6 and TRBJ2-1, with D perhaps matching TRBD2 (5 bases). The CDR3 is 15 amino acids. V lost 2 bases and J 10 bases, leaving 18 bases between the germline ends. Germline V gene data show CDR1 as SGHVS and CDR2 as FNYEAQ. Written as DNA, the CDR3 is TGTGCCAGCAGCTTACAGGTAGCGCCAGGCAGGGAGCAGTTCTTC. It translates to CASSLQVAPGREQFF.